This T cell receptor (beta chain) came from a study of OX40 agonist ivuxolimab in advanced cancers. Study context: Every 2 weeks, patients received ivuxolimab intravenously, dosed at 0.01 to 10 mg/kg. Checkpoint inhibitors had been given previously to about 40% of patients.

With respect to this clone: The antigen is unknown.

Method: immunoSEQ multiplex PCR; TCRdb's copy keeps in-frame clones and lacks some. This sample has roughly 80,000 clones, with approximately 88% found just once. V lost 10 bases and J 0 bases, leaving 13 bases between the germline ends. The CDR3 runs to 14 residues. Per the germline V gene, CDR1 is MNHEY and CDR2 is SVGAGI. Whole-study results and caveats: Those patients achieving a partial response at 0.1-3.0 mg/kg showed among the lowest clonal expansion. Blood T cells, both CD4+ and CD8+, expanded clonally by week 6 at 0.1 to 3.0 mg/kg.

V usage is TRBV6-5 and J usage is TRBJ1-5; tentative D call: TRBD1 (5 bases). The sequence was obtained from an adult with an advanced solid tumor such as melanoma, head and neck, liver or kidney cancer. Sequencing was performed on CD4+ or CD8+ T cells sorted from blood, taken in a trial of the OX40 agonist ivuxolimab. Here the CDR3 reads CATQTADSNQPQHF. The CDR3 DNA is TGTGCCACCCAGACAGCCGATAGCAATCAGCCCCAGCATTTT.